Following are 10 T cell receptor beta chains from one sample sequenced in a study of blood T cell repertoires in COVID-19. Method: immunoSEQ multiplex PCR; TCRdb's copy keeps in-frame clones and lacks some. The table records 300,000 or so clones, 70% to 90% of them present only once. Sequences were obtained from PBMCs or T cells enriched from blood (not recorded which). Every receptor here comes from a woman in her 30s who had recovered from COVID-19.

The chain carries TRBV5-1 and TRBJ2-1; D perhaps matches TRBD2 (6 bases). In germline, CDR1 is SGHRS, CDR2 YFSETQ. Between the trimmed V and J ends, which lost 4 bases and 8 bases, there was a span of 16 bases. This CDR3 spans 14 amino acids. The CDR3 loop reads CASSAALSGDEQFF. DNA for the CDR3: TGCGCCAGCAGCGCAGCCCTCTCGGGGGATGAGCAGTTCTTC. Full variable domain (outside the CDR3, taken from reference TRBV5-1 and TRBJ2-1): KAGVTQTPRYLIKTRGQQVTLSCSPISGHRSVSWYQQTPGQGLQFLFEYFSETQRNKGNFPGRFSGRQFSNSRSEMNVSTLELGDSALYLCASSAALSGDEQFFGPGTRLTVL.

CDR3: CASSSRGLRNTIYF. The CDR3 nucleotides are TGTGCCAGCAGCAGCAGGGGGCTGAGAAACACCATATATTTT. The chain uses TRBV13 and TRBJ1-3, with 8 bases aligning to TRBD1. The junction had 5 bases not matched to a gene; V was cut back by 5 bases and J by 5 bases. Germline V gene lookup returns CDR1 PRHDT and CDR2 FYEKMQ (reference sequence). CDR3 length: 14 residues.

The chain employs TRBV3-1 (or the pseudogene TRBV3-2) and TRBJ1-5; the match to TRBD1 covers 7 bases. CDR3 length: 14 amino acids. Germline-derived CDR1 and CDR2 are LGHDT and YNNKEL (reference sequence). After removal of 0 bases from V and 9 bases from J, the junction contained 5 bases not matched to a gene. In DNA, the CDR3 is TGTGCCAGCAGCCAAGATTCAGGGGGAGGGCCCCAGCATTTT. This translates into CASSQDSGGGPQHF.

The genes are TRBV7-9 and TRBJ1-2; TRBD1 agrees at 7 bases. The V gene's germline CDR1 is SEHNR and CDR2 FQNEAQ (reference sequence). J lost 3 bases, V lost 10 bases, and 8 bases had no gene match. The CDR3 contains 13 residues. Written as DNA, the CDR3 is TGTGCCACCGACAGGGCGGTTCACTATGGCTACACCTTC. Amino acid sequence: CATDRAVHYGYTF.

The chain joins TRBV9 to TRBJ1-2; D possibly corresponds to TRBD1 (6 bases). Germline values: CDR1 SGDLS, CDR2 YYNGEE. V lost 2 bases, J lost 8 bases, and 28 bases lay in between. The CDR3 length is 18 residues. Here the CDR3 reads CASSVSWDNSPGERGYTF. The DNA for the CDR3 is TGTGCCAGCAGCGTTAGTTGGGACAATTCTCCAGGAGAGCGCGGCTACACCTTC.

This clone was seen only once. The DNA for the CDR3 is TGTGCCAGTAGTATAGGTGGCCAGGGCGTCGCAGATACGCAGTATTTT. It yields the protein CASSIGGQGVADTQYF. V gene TRBV19 combines with J gene TRBJ2-3, with D possibly matching TRBD1 (5 bases). There are 16 residues in the CDR3. The germline gives CDR1 LNHDA, CDR2 SQIVND (reference sequence). Trimming cost V 1 base and J 4 bases, with 15 bases left between them.

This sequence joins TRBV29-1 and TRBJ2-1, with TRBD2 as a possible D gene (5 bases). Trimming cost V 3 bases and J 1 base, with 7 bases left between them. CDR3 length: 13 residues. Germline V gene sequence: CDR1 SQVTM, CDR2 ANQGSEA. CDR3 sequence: CSVDRTSYNEQFF. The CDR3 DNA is TGCAGCGTTGACAGGACTTCCTACAATGAGCAGTTCTTC.

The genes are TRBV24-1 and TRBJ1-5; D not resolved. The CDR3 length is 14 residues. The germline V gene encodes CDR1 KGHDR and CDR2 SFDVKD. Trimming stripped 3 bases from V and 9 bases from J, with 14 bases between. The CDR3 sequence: CATSDGRPGGPQHF. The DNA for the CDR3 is TGTGCCACCAGTGATGGACGGCCCGGAGGGCCCCAGCATTTT.

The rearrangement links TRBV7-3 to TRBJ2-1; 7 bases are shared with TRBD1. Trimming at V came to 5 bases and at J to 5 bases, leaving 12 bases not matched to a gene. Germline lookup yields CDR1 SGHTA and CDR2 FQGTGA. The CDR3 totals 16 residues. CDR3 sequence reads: CASSRTGPSPNNEQFF. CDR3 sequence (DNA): TGTGCCAGCAGCCGGACAGGCCCATCTCCAAACAATGAGCAGTTCTTC.

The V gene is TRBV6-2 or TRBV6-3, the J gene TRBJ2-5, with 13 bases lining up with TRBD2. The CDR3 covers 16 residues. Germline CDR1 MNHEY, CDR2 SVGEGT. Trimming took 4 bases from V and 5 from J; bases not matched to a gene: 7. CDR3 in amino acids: CASSSRRTSGGETQYF. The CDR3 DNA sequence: TGTGCCAGCAGTTCTAGGAGGACTAGCGGGGGCGAGACCCAGTACTTC.